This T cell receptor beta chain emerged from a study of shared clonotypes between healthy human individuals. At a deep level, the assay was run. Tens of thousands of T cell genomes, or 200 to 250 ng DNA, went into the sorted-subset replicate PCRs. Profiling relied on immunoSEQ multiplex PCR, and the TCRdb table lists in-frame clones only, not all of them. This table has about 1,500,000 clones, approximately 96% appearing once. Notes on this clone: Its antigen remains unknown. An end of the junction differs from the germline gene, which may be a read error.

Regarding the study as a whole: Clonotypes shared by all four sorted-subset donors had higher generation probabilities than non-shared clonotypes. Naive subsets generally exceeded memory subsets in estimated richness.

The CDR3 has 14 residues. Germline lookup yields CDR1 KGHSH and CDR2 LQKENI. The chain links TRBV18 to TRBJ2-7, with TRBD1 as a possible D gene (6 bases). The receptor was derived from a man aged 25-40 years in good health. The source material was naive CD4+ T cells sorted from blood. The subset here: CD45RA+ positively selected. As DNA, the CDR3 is TGTGCCACCTCAGGGGAGACGGCGCCCTACGAGCAGTACTTC. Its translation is CATSGETAPYEQYF.